The 27 T cell receptor beta chains below come from one sample, sequenced in a study of blood T cell repertoires in COVID-19. Clones were sequenced by immunoSEQ multiplex PCR, and TCRdb holds only the in-frame ones, with some missing. The repertoire holds 150,000 or so clones, 84% seen once, with roughly 8.6% in the top ten. Sequencing input: PBMCs or T cells enriched from blood (not recorded which). These receptor sequences come from a woman in her 50s who had recovered from COVID-19.

The chain employs TRBV18 and TRBJ1-6, with D tentatively TRBD1 (6 bases). Trimming left V 4 bases short and J 6 bases short, with 7 bases between. This CDR3 has 13 residues. Germline V gene sequence: CDR1 KGHSH, CDR2 LQKENI. The CDR3 nucleotides read TGTGCCAGCTCACAGGACAGTAATTCACCCCTCCACTTT. This sequence encodes CASSQDSNSPLHF.

This clone came up once. This chain joins TRBV7-2 and TRBJ1-3; D gene unclear. The V end was cut by 6 bases, the J end by 6 bases, with 12 bases between. This CDR3 spans 13 amino acids. From germline, CDR1 is SGHTA and CDR2 FQGNSA. The CDR3: CASSTASENTIYF. In DNA, the CDR3 is TGTGCCAGCAGTACTGCGTCCGAAAACACCATATATTTT.

V usage is TRBV7-2 and J usage is TRBJ1-5; possibly TRBD1 for D (6 bases). Germline values: CDR1 SGHTA, CDR2 FQGNSA. The length of the CDR3 is 16 residues. V shed 1 base and J shed 3 bases, with 13 bases lying between them. CDR3 nucleotides: TGTGCCAGCAGCTTAGTGGCGGGGGCCAACAATCAGCCCCAGCATTTT. This sequence encodes CASSLVAGANNQPQHF. Variable domain in full (rest from reference TRBV7-2 and TRBJ1-5): GAGVSQSPSNKVTEKGKDVELRCDPISGHTALYWYRQSLGQGLEFLIYFQGNSAPDKSGLPSDRFSAERTGGSVSTLTIQRTQQEDSAVYLCASSLVAGANNQPQHFGDGTRLSIL.

The gene calls are TRBV6-2 or TRBV6-3 and TRBJ1-1; maybe TRBD1 (6 bases). The CDR3 spans 14 residues. Germline CDR1 MNHEY, CDR2 SVGEGT. Between the trimmed V and J ends, which lost 2 bases and 4 bases, there was a span of 11 bases. The CDR3 nucleotides are TGTGCCAGCAGTTACCAACCGACAGGCACTGAAGCTTTCTTT. Translation gives CASSYQPTGTEAFF.

The CDR3 DNA sequence: TGTGCCAGCAGTCCCCAAAGGACAGGGCCCTATGGCTACACCTTC. Translation: CASSPQRTGPYGYTF. V and J are TRBV27 and TRBJ1-2; 8 positions match TRBD1. The CDR3 length is 15 residues. V was clipped by 5 bases and J by 4 bases; unmatched bases: 9. Looked up from germline, CDR1 is MNHEY and CDR2 is SMNVEV (reference sequence).

This clone was observed once. The rearrangement uses TRBV5-4 and TRBJ2-7; TRBD1 is a possible D gene (5 bases). CDR1 is SGHNT, CDR2 YYREEE, per germline (reference sequence). The CDR3 runs 13 residues. The germline V and J ends were trimmed by 0 bases and 2 bases, with 6 bases remaining between them. This chain's CDR3 is CASSLEGTYEQYF. The CDR3 nucleotides are TGTGCCAGCAGCTTGGAGGGGACCTACGAGCAGTACTTC.

The chain combines TRBV28 with TRBJ2-7; D unclear. The V end was cut by 2 bases, the J end by 2 bases, with 22 bases between. The CDR3 has 18 residues. Germline V gene sequence: CDR1 MDHEN, CDR2 SYDVKM. In DNA, the CDR3 is TGTGCCAGCAGTTTAGATCTGCCCGTAATCGGCGGTACCTACGAGCAGTACTTC. Its translation is CASSLDLPVIGGTYEQYF.

V and J are TRBV9 and TRBJ1-1, with TRBD1 matching over 7 bases. After removal of 3 bases from V and 7 bases from J, the junction contained 12 bases not matched to a gene. Germline V CDR1 and CDR2: SGDLS, YYNGEE. CDR3 length: 15 residues. DNA of the CDR3: TGTGCCAGCAGCGCTGGGGGGTTGGGGACAGTTGAAGCTTTCTTT. Residues: CASSAGGLGTVEAFF.

This sequence joins TRBV5-8 and TRBJ2-7; 13 bases fit TRBD2. Looked up from germline, CDR1 is SGHTS and CDR2 is YDEGEE. Trimming cost V 2 bases and J 6 bases; bases outside gene matches: 14. This CDR3 region has 18 residues. CDR3 region: CASSLPGTSGISYGEQYF. CDR3 nucleotides: TGTGCCAGCAGCTTACCCGGGACTAGCGGGATATCCTACGGCGAGCAGTACTTC.

This clone has just one count. The chain carries TRBV11-3 and TRBJ2-1; D is ambiguous. The V end lost 5 bases, the J end lost 6 bases, and 8 bases lay between the germline ends. The CDR3 contains 12 residues. Germline V CDR1 and CDR2: SGHNT, YENEEA. Here the CDR3 DNA reads TGTGCCAGCAGCCCCTTAATCAATGAGCAGTTCTTC. Protein sequence: CASSPLINEQFF.

Here the CDR3 reads CSVERTGADTQYF. CDR3 DNA sequence: TGCAGCGTTGAAAGGACAGGCGCAGATACGCAGTATTTT. The rearrangement uses TRBV29-1 and TRBJ2-3, with 7 nucleotides matching TRBD1. CDR3 size: 13 residues. The ends lost 2 bases at V and 4 bases at J; junction bases unmatched: 3. Germline-derived CDR1 and CDR2 are SQVTM and ANQGSEA.

This clone was observed a few times. CDR3 nucleotides: TGTGCCAGCAGCGTCATGAGGGACTATGGCTACACCTTC. Residues: CASSVMRDYGYTF. This chain joins TRBV2 and TRBJ1-2; D remains unclear. V was pared by 6 bases and J by 3 bases, with 11 bases between. The CDR3 has 13 amino acids. Germline V gene lookup returns CDR1 SNHLY and CDR2 FYNNEI. Variable domain in full (rest from reference TRBV2 and TRBJ1-2): EPEVTQTPSHQVTQMGQEVILRCVPISNHLYFYWYRQILGQKVEFLVSFYNNEISEKSEIFDDQFSVERPDGSNFTLKIRSTKLEDSAMYFCASSVMRDYGYTFGSGTRLTVV.

This clone was picked up a small number of times. V and J are TRBV5-6 and TRBJ1-2; no clear D gene. CDR1 is SGHDT, CDR2 YYEEEE, per germline. The V end was cut by 0 bases, the J end by 8 bases, with 17 bases between. The CDR3 has 15 residues. The CDR3 DNA sequence: TGTGCCAGCAGCTTGGCGGAGCTGGGAGTGCGGGGCTACACCTTC. It translates to CASSLAELGVRGYTF. Full variable domain (missing parts from reference TRBV5-6 and TRBJ1-2): DAGVTQSPTHLIKTRGQQVTLRCSPKSGHDTVSWYQQALGQGPQFIFQYYEEEERQRGNFPDRFSGHQFPNYSSELNVNALLLGDSALYLCASSLAELGVRGYTFGSGTRLTVV.

A few counts support this clone. The chain has TRBV27 and TRBJ1-6; D remains ambiguous. The CDR3 is 13 amino acids. The V end was cut by 6 bases, the J end by 9 bases, with 12 bases between. In germline, CDR1 is MNHEY, CDR2 SMNVEV (reference sequence). This CDR3 reads CASRLAESSPLHF. For the CDR3, the DNA is TGTGCCAGCAGGCTAGCGGAGAGTTCACCCCTCCACTTT.

This sequence joins TRBV6-5 and TRBJ1-5, with D unclear. In germline, CDR1 is MNHEY, CDR2 SVGAGI. This CDR3 contains 15 residues. The V end lost 2 bases, the J end lost 0 bases, and 8 bases lay between the germline ends. CDR3 in amino acids: CASSYTQYSNQPQHF. The CDR3 coding sequence is TGTGCCAGCAGTTACACCCAGTATAGCAATCAGCCCCAGCATTTT.

This chain uses TRBV27 with TRBJ1-2; maybe TRBD1 (6 bases). Trimming left V 5 bases short and J 2 bases short, with 15 bases between. CDR1 and CDR2 (germline): MNHEY, SMNVEV (reference sequence). The CDR3 is made up of 15 amino acids. Written as DNA, the CDR3 is TGTGCCAGCAGTGTACCCGGGACACCCAACTATGGCTACACCTTC. This translates into CASSVPGTPNYGYTF.

The CDR3: CASSGKRQPQHF. CDR3 sequence (DNA): TGTGCCAGCAGTGGCAAGCGTCAGCCCCAGCATTTT. This sequence joins TRBV28 and TRBJ1-5; no definite D call. Germline loops: CDR1 MDHEN, CDR2 SYDVKM. The CDR3 is 12 residues long. Trimming left V 5 bases short and J 6 bases short, with 8 bases between.

The J gene is TRBJ1-3, the V gene TRBV7-2; D not resolved. The CDR3 spans 17 residues. Trimming removed 1 base from V and 0 bases from J, with 13 bases in between. The V gene's germline CDR1 is SGHTA and CDR2 FQGNSA. The CDR3 DNA is TGTGCCAGCAGCTTAGTTTACAGCCAACTCTCTGGAAACACCATATATTTT. Translation gives CASSLVYSQLSGNTIYF.

The chain combines TRBV5-1 with TRBJ2-7; D may be TRBD1 (6 bases). From germline, CDR1 is SGHRS and CDR2 YFSETQ. The V gene lost 1 base and the J gene lost 7 bases, with 9 bases spanning the gap. The CDR3 length is 12 residues. CDR3 in DNA: TGCGCCAGCAGCTTGACAGGGAAGGAGCAGTACTTC. Translation gives CASSLTGKEQYF.

The sample holds one count of this clone. The chain uses TRBV6-2 or TRBV6-3 and TRBJ1-5; maybe TRBD1 (6 bases). CDR1 is MNHEY and CDR2 is SVGEGT in the germline V gene. CDR3 length: 13 residues. The germline V and J ends were trimmed by 6 bases and 8 bases, with 14 bases remaining between them. The CDR3 nucleotides are TGTGCCAGCAGCCACAGGGTGAGGGAGCCCCAGCATTTT. It encodes CASSHRVREPQHF.

The chain links TRBV2 to TRBJ1-4, with 9 positions matching TRBD1. The germline CDR1 and CDR2 sequences are SNHLY and FYNNEI. CDR3 length: 13 residues. Trimming took 6 bases from V and 6 from J; bases not matched to a gene: 2. This CDR3 is CASSRDRDEKLFF. In DNA form, the CDR3 reads TGTGCCAGCAGCCGGGACAGGGATGAAAAACTGTTTTTT.

The chain uses TRBV7-9 and TRBJ2-5, with D possibly matching TRBD2 (6 bases). This CDR3 spans 15 amino acids. V gave up 5 bases and J gave up 4 bases, with 17 bases separating them. Germline lookup yields CDR1 SEHNR and CDR2 FQNEAQ (reference sequence). CDR3 sequence (DNA): TGTGCCAGCAGCGGAGGAGGGGTTAGCGGAGAGACCCAGTACTTC. It specifies CASSGGGVSGETQYF.

The rearrangement uses TRBV21-1 and TRBJ2-4; TRBD1, as called in the table, went unchecked against the DNA. TRBV21-1 is a recognized pseudogene. This CDR3 comprises 14 residues. CDR3 amino acids: CASSKAQGEYIQYF. DNA for the CDR3: TGTGCCAGCAGCAAAGCACAGGGTGAATACATTCAGTACTTC.

V is TRBV5-5 and J is TRBJ1-1; no definite D call. Trimming cost V 0 bases and J 9 bases, with 15 bases left between them. Germline V gene lookup returns CDR1 SGHKS and CDR2 YYEKEE (reference sequence). This CDR3 is built from 14 residues. The CDR3 nucleotides read TGTGCCAGCAGCTTGGTCGGCCAGGTGGGCCAAGCTTTCTTT. This sequence encodes CASSLVGQVGQAFF.

The rearrangement links TRBV3-1 (or the pseudogene TRBV3-2) to TRBJ2-5; 12 bases match TRBD2. The CDR3 runs 16 residues. The J segment lost 1 base and the V segment lost 3 bases, leaving 3 bases of the junction unmatched. CDR1 is LGHDT and CDR2 is YNNKEL in the germline V gene (reference sequence). The CDR3 here is CASSHASGRGQETQYF. The CDR3 region has the DNA TGTGCCAGCAGCCACGCTAGCGGGAGGGGCCAAGAGACCCAGTACTTC.

The chain has TRBV5-1 and TRBJ1-5, with 8 bases aligning to TRBD1. Germline CDR1 reads SGHRS; CDR2 reads YFSETQ. With 4 bases clipped from V and 2 bases from J, the junction kept 5 bases outside the gene matches. This CDR3 is 15 amino acids long. CDR3 sequence reads: CASSSGQGGNQPQHF. As DNA, the CDR3 is TGCGCCAGCAGCAGCGGACAGGGTGGCAATCAGCCCCAGCATTTT.

The chain joins TRBV28 to TRBJ2-7, with TRBD2 as a possible D gene (6 bases). Germline loops: CDR1 MDHEN, CDR2 SYDVKM. V gave up 4 bases and J gave up 1 base, with 11 bases separating them. The length of the CDR3 is 14 residues. CDR3 sequence reads: CASSSPGGSYEQYF. Here the CDR3 DNA reads TGTGCCAGCAGTTCCCCCGGGGGTTCCTACGAGCAGTACTTC. The variable domain in full, with the rest retrieved from reference TRBV28 and TRBJ2-7, is DVKVTQSSRYLVKRTGEKVFLECVQDMDHENMFWYRQDPGLGLRLIYFSYDVKMKEKGDIPEGYSVSREKKERFSLILESASTNQTSMYLCASSSPGGSYEQYFGPGTRLTVT.